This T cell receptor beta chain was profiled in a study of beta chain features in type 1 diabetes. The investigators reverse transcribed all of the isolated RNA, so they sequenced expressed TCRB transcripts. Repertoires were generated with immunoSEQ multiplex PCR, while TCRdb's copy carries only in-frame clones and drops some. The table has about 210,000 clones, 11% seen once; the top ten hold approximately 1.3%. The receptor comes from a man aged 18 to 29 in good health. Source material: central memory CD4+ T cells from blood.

As DNA, the CDR3 is TGTGCCAGCAGCTTAGCGGTCGAGGGGACCGGGGAGCTGTTTTTT. It yields the protein CASSLAVEGTGELFF. The chain combines TRBV7-3 with TRBJ2-2; D is tentatively TRBD1 or TRBD2 (5 bases each). The CDR3 is 15 residues long. Germline-derived CDR1 and CDR2 are SGHTA and FQGTGA. V was trimmed by 2 bases and J by 5 bases, leaving 12 bases between them.